The clone carrying this T cell receptor (beta chain) has more than one count but fewer than ten. Its antigen remains unidentified. The source of the sample is a study of STAT3 mutations in large granular lymphocyte leukemia. Around 41,000 productive templates were obtained per sample on average. Data came from immunoSEQ multiplex PCR; TCRdb stores just in-frame clones and leaves some out. The sample includes about 6,000 clones, about a third of them seen just once. Study observations and caveats: Every T-LGLL patient had at least one immunodominant TCRbeta clonotype. Variable sampling intervals and differing treatment regimens complicated linking therapy response to TCR clonal burden changes. Some patients had persisting codominant clonotypes that could mask small clones.

The TCR originated in a woman aged 40 to 50 with T-cell large granular lymphocyte leukemia. Some clones in this sample may be carry-over from other donors' samples. Sequences were obtained from peripheral blood mononuclear cells.

The CDR3 loop is CAIANYGYTF. The CDR3 region has the DNA TGTGCCATCGCCAACTATGGCTACACCTTC. The rearrangement links TRBV30 to TRBJ1-2, with no clear D. Trimming took off 8 bases at V and 2 bases at J, with 6 bases between the two ends. Germline CDR1 and CDR2: GTSNPN and SVGIG (reference sequence). The CDR3 runs to 10 residues.